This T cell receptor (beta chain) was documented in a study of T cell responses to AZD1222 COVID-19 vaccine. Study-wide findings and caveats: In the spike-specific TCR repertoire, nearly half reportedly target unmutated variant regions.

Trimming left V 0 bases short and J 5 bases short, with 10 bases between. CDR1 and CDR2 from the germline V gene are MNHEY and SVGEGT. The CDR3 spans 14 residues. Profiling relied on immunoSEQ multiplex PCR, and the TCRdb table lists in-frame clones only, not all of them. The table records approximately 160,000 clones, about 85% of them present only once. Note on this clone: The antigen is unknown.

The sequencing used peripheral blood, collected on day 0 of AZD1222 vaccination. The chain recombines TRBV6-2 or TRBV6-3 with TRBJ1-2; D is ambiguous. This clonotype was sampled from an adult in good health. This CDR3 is CASSYSGAGYGYTF. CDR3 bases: TGTGCCAGCAGTTACTCAGGAGCGGGATATGGCTACACCTTC.